These T cell receptor beta chains were read from a single sample in a study of blood T cell repertoires in COVID-19. Assay: immunoSEQ multiplex PCR; the TCRdb copy retains only in-frame clones and omits some. The sample includes around 120,000 clones, 70% to 90% of them seen just once. Sequenced: peripheral blood. The origin of the receptors is a man aged 25 to 45 with acute or convalescent COVID-19. CDR3s include the opening cysteine and the closing phenylalanine or tryptophan. Fields, in order: D gene, clone size, CDR3 length, V gene, J gene, CDR3 protein, CDR3 DNA. D genes are given only for firm matches. Size is stated for part of the rows, as once, few or many counts, or as a class when the clone is expanded.

D: -
size: -
length: 13
V: TRBV3-1/TRBV3-2
J: TRBJ2-2
CDR3: CASSGQWSGELFF
DNA: TGTGCCAGCAGTGGACAGTGGTCCGGGGAGCTGTTTTTT

D: -
size: -
length: 12
V: TRBV25-1
J: TRBJ1-2
CDR3: CASGGGAGGYTF
DNA: TGTGCCTCCGGCGGGGGCGCGGGTGGCTACACCTTC

D: -
size: once
length: 13
V: TRBV27
J: TRBJ2-2
CDR3: CASSSSETGELFF
DNA: TGTGCCAGCAGTTCATCAGAGACCGGGGAGCTGTTTTTT

D: TRBD1
size: -
length: 17
V: TRBV24-1
J: TRBJ1-6
CDR3: CATRGTVSHGSNSPLHF
DNA: TGTGCCACCAGGGGGACAGTCTCGCACGGTAGTAATTCACCCCTCCACTTT

D: -
size: -
length: 16
V: TRBV4-1
J: TRBJ2-2
CDR3: CASSQVGQSNTGELFF
DNA: TGCGCCAGCAGCCAAGTTGGACAGTCGAACACCGGGGAGCTGTTTTTT

D: -
size: -
length: 14
V: TRBV14
J: TRBJ1-6
CDR3: CASSHTTVHSPLHF
DNA: TGTGCCAGCAGCCATACGACAGTACACTCACCCCTCCACTTT

D: -
size: -
length: 13
V: TRBV5-6
J: TRBJ2-7
CDR3: CASSDRQLYEQYF
DNA: TGTGCCAGCAGCGACAGACAGCTCTACGAGCAGTACTTC

D: TRBD2
size: -
length: 14
V: TRBV5-6
J: TRBJ2-5
CDR3: CASSLGEAGETQYF
DNA: TGTGCCAGCAGCTTGGGGGAAGCGGGGGAGACCCAGTACTTC

D: TRBD2
size: -
length: 15
V: TRBV9
J: TRBJ2-3
CDR3: CASSDSGAYTDTQYF
DNA: TGTGCCAGCAGCGATAGCGGGGCCTACACAGATACGCAGTATTTT

D: -
size: -
length: 16
V: TRBV5-6
J: TRBJ1-4
CDR3: CASSSRLRVTNEKLFF
DNA: TGTGCCAGCAGCTCGAGACTGCGGGTAACTAATGAAAAACTGTTTTTT

D: -
size: -
length: 14
V: TRBV4-1
J: TRBJ1-2
CDR3: CASSRREANYGYTF
DNA: TGCGCCAGCAGTCGGAGGGAAGCAAACTATGGCTACACCTTC

D: TRBD2
size: -
length: 17
V: TRBV4-1
J: TRBJ2-3
CDR3: CASSQEAYGRASDTQYF
DNA: TGCGCCAGCAGCCAAGAAGCGTACGGGAGGGCCTCAGATACGCAGTATTTT

D: TRBD2
size: -
length: 18
V: TRBV13
J: TRBJ2-5
CDR3: CASSPTSGVAGGQETQYF
DNA: TGTGCCAGCAGCCCTACCAGTGGGGTAGCGGGAGGTCAAGAGACCCAGTACTTC

D: -
size: -
length: 13
V: TRBV7-9
J: TRBJ1-5
CDR3: CASMSIGNQPQHF
DNA: TGTGCCAGCATGAGTATAGGCAATCAGCCCCAGCATTTT

D: TRBD1
size: few
length: 13
V: TRBV10-3
J: TRBJ1-1
CDR3: CAIRDREGGEAFF
DNA: TGTGCCATCAGGGACAGGGAGGGCGGTGAAGCTTTCTTT

D: -
size: -
length: 14
V: TRBV27
J: TRBJ2-1
CDR3: CASSSSTSSDEQFF
DNA: TGTGCCAGCAGTTCCTCAACTAGTTCCGATGAGCAGTTCTTC

D: -
size: many
length: 13
V: TRBV11-2
J: TRBJ1-5
CDR3: CASSQGINQPQHF
DNA: TGTGCCAGCAGCCAGGGAATCAATCAGCCCCAGCATTTT

D: TRBD1
size: -
length: 13
V: TRBV27
J: TRBJ1-5
CDR3: CASSLQGGQPQHF
DNA: TGTGCCAGCAGTTTACAGGGGGGTCAGCCCCAGCATTTT

D: TRBD2
size: -
length: 15
V: TRBV7-3
J: TRBJ2-1
CDR3: CASSLPGGKNNEQFF
DNA: TGTGCCAGCAGCCTCCCGGGGGGGAAGAACAATGAGCAGTTCTTC

D: -
size: -
length: 18
V: TRBV11-2
J: TRBJ2-1
CDR3: CASSLGAPGGAGRNEQFF
DNA: TGTGCCAGCAGCTTAGGAGCCCCGGGGGGCGCTGGGAGGAATGAGCAGTTCTTC

D: TRBD1
size: few
length: 16
V: TRBV3-1/TRBV3-2
J: TRBJ2-2
CDR3: CASSPDREVNTGELFF
DNA: TGTGCCAGCAGCCCGGACAGGGAAGTCAACACCGGGGAGCTGTTTTTT

D: -
size: -
length: 16
V: TRBV5-4
J: TRBJ2-3
CDR3: CASSLDLTSSTDTQYF
DNA: TGTGCCAGCAGCTTGGACCTAACCTCTAGCACAGATACGCAGTATTTT

D: -
size: -
length: 13
V: TRBV4-1
J: TRBJ2-3
CDR3: CASSQEALHTQYF
DNA: TGCGCCAGCAGCCAAGAAGCTCTCCATACGCAGTATTTT

D: -
size: -
length: 14
V: TRBV19
J: TRBJ1-2
CDR3: CASSKSGMDYGYTF
DNA: TGTGCCAGTAGTAAATCAGGAATGGACTATGGCTACACCTTC

D: -
size: -
length: 18
V: TRBV7-9
J: TRBJ2-3
CDR3: CASSPVVPAAGRTDTQYF
DNA: TGTGCCAGCAGCCCTGTAGTTCCCGCGGCAGGGCGCACAGATACGCAGTATTTT

D: -
size: -
length: 14
V: TRBV4-2
J: TRBJ1-2
CDR3: CASSQGTANYGYTF
DNA: TGTGCCAGCAGCCAAGGGACAGCTAACTATGGCTACACCTTC

D: -
size: -
length: 12
V: TRBV28
J: TRBJ1-5
CDR3: CASRQGNQPQHF
DNA: TGTGCCAGCAGACAGGGCAATCAGCCCCAGCATTTT

D: TRBD2
size: -
length: 15
V: TRBV19
J: TRBJ2-3
CDR3: CASSIGAGGQDTQYF
DNA: TGTGCCAGTAGTATCGGAGCGGGGGGGCAGGATACGCAGTATTTT

D: -
size: -
length: 15
V: TRBV10-3
J: TRBJ1-1
CDR3: CAIRRDTLGDTEAFF
DNA: TGTGCCATCAGACGGGACACCTTGGGGGACACTGAAGCTTTCTTT

D: -
size: -
length: 15
V: TRBV29-1
J: TRBJ2-1
CDR3: CSVEWVGVKYNEQFF
DNA: TGCAGCGTTGAATGGGTGGGAGTCAAATACAATGAGCAGTTCTTC

D: TRBD1
size: -
length: 16
V: TRBV5-8
J: TRBJ2-1
CDR3: CASSLIGGRLNNEQFF
DNA: TGTGCCAGCAGCTTGATAGGGGGCAGACTAAACAATGAGCAGTTCTTC

D: -
size: -
length: 15
V: TRBV7-6
J: TRBJ1-4
CDR3: CASSYRLGTNEKLFF
DNA: TGTGCCAGCAGCTACCGTCTCGGAACTAATGAAAAACTGTTTTTT

D: -
size: -
length: 13
V: TRBV6-5
J: TRBJ1-1
CDR3: CASSYELNTEAFF
DNA: TGTGCCAGCAGTTACGAGCTGAACACTGAAGCTTTCTTT

D: -
size: -
length: 15
V: TRBV3-1/TRBV3-2
J: TRBJ1-1
CDR3: CASHPQAGMNTEAFF
DNA: TGTGCCAGCCACCCCCAAGCGGGTATGAACACTGAAGCTTTCTTT

D: TRBD1
size: -
length: 12
V: TRBV30
J: TRBJ1-2
CDR3: CALLGQGYGYTF
DNA: TGTGCCCTCCTAGGACAGGGATATGGCTACACCTTC

D: TRBD2
size: -
length: 13
V: TRBV7-2
J: TRBJ2-5
CDR3: CASSFGGAETQYF
DNA: TGTGCCAGCAGCTTCGGGGGGGCGGAGACCCAGTACTTC

D: -
size: many
length: 13
V: TRBV19
J: TRBJ1-5
CDR3: CASSISGDQPQHF
DNA: TGTGCCAGTAGTATTTCGGGGGATCAGCCCCAGCATTTT

D: -
size: -
length: 15
V: TRBV5-4
J: TRBJ2-3
CDR3: CASSLAAGDTDTQYF
DNA: TGTGCCAGCAGCTTGGCCGCGGGCGACACAGATACGCAGTATTTT

D: -
size: -
length: 14
V: TRBV9
J: TRBJ2-5
CDR3: CASSVGQAQETQYF
DNA: TGTGCCAGCAGCGTAGGACAAGCCCAAGAGACCCAGTACTTC

D: -
size: -
length: 13
V: TRBV19
J: TRBJ1-1
CDR3: CASSITGNTEAFF
DNA: TGTGCCAGTAGTATCACCGGGAACACTGAAGCTTTCTTT

D: -
size: once
length: 15
V: TRBV12-5
J: TRBJ1-2
CDR3: CASGFSAAPNYGYTF
DNA: TGTGCTAGTGGTTTCTCGGCAGCGCCTAACTATGGCTACACCTTC

D: TRBD1
size: once
length: 19
V: TRBV11-2
J: TRBJ2-5
CDR3: CASSFWGGTGGPTPETQYF
DNA: TGTGCCAGCAGCTTTTGGGGTGGGACAGGGGGCCCCACGCCGGAGACCCAGTACTTC

D: -
size: -
length: 15
V: TRBV7-6
J: TRBJ1-5
CDR3: CASSLVGDDNQPQHF
DNA: TGTGCCAGCAGCTTAGTAGGGGATGACAATCAGCCCCAGCATTTT

D: -
size: few
length: 15
V: TRBV18
J: TRBJ1-1
CDR3: CASSPGQGRDTEAFF
DNA: TGTGCCAGCTCACCGGGGCAGGGTAGGGACACTGAAGCTTTCTTT

D: -
size: once
length: 13
V: TRBV3-1/TRBV3-2
J: TRBJ1-1
CDR3: CASGYNRETEAFF
DNA: TGTGCCAGCGGCTATAACAGGGAAACTGAAGCTTTCTTT

D: -
size: -
length: 14
V: TRBV10-3
J: TRBJ1-6
CDR3: CAISVGQNNSPLHF
DNA: TGTGCCATCAGTGTTGGACAGAATAATTCACCCCTCCACTTT

D: TRBD1
size: -
length: 16
V: TRBV7-9
J: TRBJ1-3
CDR3: CASSLVGQGDGNTIYF
DNA: TGTGCCAGCAGCTTAGTGGGACAGGGGGACGGAAACACCATATATTTT

D: -
size: -
length: 11
V: TRBV19
J: TRBJ1-5
CDR3: CASSSVLVQHF
DNA: TGTGCCAGTAGTTCGGTCCTGGTCCAGCATTTT

D: -
size: -
length: 12
V: TRBV30
J: TRBJ1-6
CDR3: CAWGQHNSPLHF
DNA: TGTGCCTGGGGACAACATAATTCACCCCTCCACTTT

D: -
size: -
length: 18
V: TRBV5-5
J: TRBJ1-2
CDR3: CASSLGQRLEGMRDGYTF
DNA: TGTGCCAGCAGCTTGGGACAGAGGTTGGAGGGTATGAGGGATGGCTACACCTTC

D: TRBD2
size: few
length: 13
V: TRBV6-5
J: TRBJ2-2
CDR3: CASRRLASGELFF
DNA: TGTGCCAGCAGGAGACTAGCATCGGGGGAGCTGTTTTTT

D: TRBD2
size: -
length: 14
V: TRBV4-3
J: TRBJ2-3
CDR3: CASSQELAGDTQYF
DNA: TGCGCCAGCAGCCAAGAACTAGCGGGGGATACGCAGTATTTT

D: -
size: -
length: 16
V: TRBV3-1/TRBV3-2
J: TRBJ2-7
CDR3: CASSPDFSTITYEQYF
DNA: TGTGCCAGCAGCCCCGATTTTAGTACCATCACCTACGAGCAGTACTTC

D: TRBD1
size: -
length: 15
V: TRBV29-1
J: TRBJ2-5
CDR3: CSVELGRGSSETQYF
DNA: TGCAGCGTTGAACTGGGCAGGGGGTCTTCAGAGACCCAGTACTTC